What follows are 3 T cell receptor beta chains derived from one specimen sequenced in a study of T cells in Graves' hyperthyroidism and ophthalmopathy. RNA transcripts served as the template for amplifying TCR beta CDR3 regions. Using the HTBI primer set, a first-round RT-PCR was run on the TCR CDR3. TCRdb processed the multiplex PCR reads anew with MiXCR; each CDR3 protein has one entry. The sample records about 640,000 distinct CDR3 sequences, less than 25% being singletons. Specimen: blood. These receptors were collected from a man younger than 45 with Graves' ophthalmopathy.

The chain couples TRBV7-2 to TRBJ2-1, with D maybe TRBD2 (5 bases). V was clipped by 4 bases and J by 7 bases, with 26 bases between them. Germline assignment: CDR1 SGHTA and CDR2 FQGNSA. The CDR3 contains 18 residues. This CDR3 reads CASSSPKPPGSQLNEQFF. The CDR3 DNA reads as TGTGCCAGCAGCTCCCCAAAGCCCCCGGGATCACAATTGAATGAGCAGTTCTTC. The full variable domain, in which reference TRBV7-2 and TRBJ2-1 provide the parts outside the CDR3, is GAGVSQSPSNKVTEKGKDVELRCDPISGHTALYWYRQSLGQGLEFLIYFQGNSAPDKSGLPSDRFSAERTGGSVSTLTIQRTQQEDSAVYLCASSSPKPPGSQLNEQFFGPGTRLTVL.

The chain is built from TRBV7-6 and TRBJ2-2, with 9 bases that match TRBD1. The CDR3 runs to 15 residues. V lost 2 bases, J lost 6 bases, and 4 bases stayed unmatched. Germline V gene lookup returns CDR1 SGHVS and CDR2 FNYEAQ. CDR3 bases: TGTGCCAGCAGCTTAACAGGGGGCATCGCCGGGGAGCTGTTTTTT. This gives the protein CASSLTGGIAGELFF.

This clonotype was recorded many times. The chain links TRBV5-1 to TRBJ2-1; possibly TRBD1 for D (6 bases). From germline, CDR1 is SGHRS and CDR2 YFSETQ. The CDR3 length is 18 residues. Trimming left V 5 bases short and J 4 bases short, with 25 bases between. Written as DNA, the CDR3 is TGCGCCAGCAGAGCAGGGGTGGTTGGCGCTTTACCTTACAATGAGCAGTTCTTC. It specifies CASRAGVVGALPYNEQFF.